Listed here are 4 T cell receptor beta chains from one sample, sequenced in a study of shared clonotypes between healthy human individuals. Generated by immunoSEQ multiplex PCR, the TCRdb table keeps only in-frame clones and is missing some. The sample lists around 700,000 clones, around 73% occurring once. The sequenced sample was memory CD4+ T cells sorted from blood. As for subset: CD45RA-negative fraction. The receptor source for this set is a woman in her 30s in good health.

Points on this clone: A read error is possible here, since a much larger clone lies one base away. This chain joins TRBV2 and TRBJ1-1, with a possible D match to TRBD1 (6 bases). Trimming removed 6 bases at V and 1 base at J, with 9 bases between. Per germline, CDR1 SNHLY and CDR2 FYNNEI. The length of the CDR3 is 13 residues. CDR3 region: CASRSQGNTEAFF. CDR3 DNA sequence: TGTGCCAGCAGATCACAGGGGAACACTGAAGCTTTCTTT.

This chain links TRBV18 with TRBJ2-1, with TRBD2 matching over 10 bases. The CDR3 spans 16 residues. Germline CDR1 KGHSH, CDR2 LQKENI. V lost 1 base, J lost 3 bases, and 3 bases stayed unmatched. As DNA, the CDR3 is TGTGCCAGCTCACCACGGCGACTAGCGGGCTACAATGAGCAGTTCTTC. Translated: CASSPRRLAGYNEQFF. The full variable domain, in which reference TRBV18 and TRBJ2-1 provide the parts outside the CDR3, is NAGVMQNPRHLVRRRGQEARLRCSPMKGHSHVYWYRQLPEEGLKFMVYLQKENIIDESGMPKERFSAEFPKEGPSILRIQQVVRGDSAAYFCASSPRRLAGYNEQFFGPGTRLTVL.

V and J are TRBV2 and TRBJ2-7; D might be TRBD2 (6 bases). V was pared by 6 bases and J by 8 bases, with 14 bases between. CDR1 and CDR2 (germline): SNHLY, FYNNEI. The CDR3 contains 12 residues. CDR3 region: CASSPTGDQQYF. CDR3 in DNA: TGTGCCAGCAGCCCCACGGGGGATCAGCAGTACTTC.

The chain carries TRBV5-1 and TRBJ2-3, with D possibly TRBD2 on 6 matching bases. From germline, CDR1 is SGHRS and CDR2 YFSETQ. This CDR3 is built from 17 residues. The ends were cut back, 4 bases at V and 0 bases at J, with 18 bases in the middle. DNA for the CDR3: TGCGCCAGCAGCGAGCCGGGAGTCACCTCTAGCACAGATACGCAGTATTTT. It is translated as CASSEPGVTSSTDTQYF.